These 9 T cell receptor beta chains were all obtained from the same sample, sequenced in a study of regulatory T cells in long-lasting Graves disease. Library construction for TCR beta used iRepertoire HTBI primers and Arm-PCR of CDR3 regions. TCRdb ran MiXCR on the multiplex PCR reads and lists one entry per CDR3 protein. Among hundreds of thousands of distinct CDR3 sequences listed, around 13% were seen once. Time point denoted: newly diagnosed GD, antithyroid drugs for less than 3 months. PBMC RNA served as the TCR library source. These same records also appear under a second study, on T cells in Graves' hyperthyroidism and ophthalmopathy.

The sample was peripheral blood mononuclear cells (PBMCs), taken at new diagnosis, from a patient treated with antithyroid drugs. The receptors originated from a woman in her twenties or thirties with Graves disease.

The table lists this clonotype with many counts. CDR3 amino acids: CASSGRQLAAPNIQYF. The CDR3 bases are TGTGCCAGCAGTGGCCGCCAACTAGCGGCCCCAAACATTCAGTACTTC. The V gene is TRBV2, the J gene TRBJ2-4, with TRBD2 matching 8 bases. The trim removed 4 bases at V and 6 bases at J, leaving 11 bases unmatched. Germline V lookup: CDR1 SNHLY, CDR2 FYNNEI. The CDR3 has 16 amino acids.

At least ten counts were recorded for this clonotype. The chain combines TRBV28 with TRBJ2-1; D perhaps matches TRBD2 (6 bases). The CDR3 runs to 15 residues. With 3 bases removed from V and 4 bases from J, the gap between germline ends came to 13 bases. Germline values: CDR1 MDHEN, CDR2 SYDVKM. This chain's CDR3 is CASSFTGGDYNEQFF. Here the CDR3 DNA reads TGTGCCAGCAGTTTTACCGGGGGAGATTACAATGAGCAGTTCTTC. Full variable domain (outside the CDR3, taken from reference TRBV28 and TRBJ2-1): DVKVTQSSRYLVKRTGEKVFLECVQDMDHENMFWYRQDPGLGLRLIYFSYDVKMKEKGDIPEGYSVSREKKERFSLILESASTNQTSMYLCASSFTGGDYNEQFFGPGTRLTVL.

This clonotype has only a few counts. The V gene is TRBV6-1, the J gene TRBJ1-5; 7 bases are a match to TRBD1. Germline-derived CDR1 and CDR2 are MNHNS and SASEGT. The length of the CDR3 is 15 residues. The V gene end was trimmed by 6 bases and the J gene end by 3 bases; junction bases not matched to a gene: 8. CDR3 residues: CASRPDREVNQPQHF. CDR3 DNA: TGTGCCAGCAGACCCGACAGGGAGGTCAATCAGCCCCAGCATTTT.

The chain couples TRBV3-1 to TRBJ2-1; 7 nucleotides line up with TRBD2. This CDR3 is built from 14 residues. Germline lookup yields CDR1 LGHDT and CDR2 YNNKEL (reference sequence). V dropped 5 bases and J dropped 8; count of bases not matched to a gene: 9. The CDR3 sequence is CASSGRGEGDEQFF. CDR3 nucleotide sequence: TGTGCCAGCAGCGGCCGGGGGGAGGGAGATGAGCAGTTCTTC.

There are a few counts of this clonotype. The rearrangement links TRBV20-1 to TRBJ1-4; D is ambiguous. Germline V CDR1 and CDR2: DFQATT, SNEGSKA (reference sequence). Between the trimmed V and J ends, which lost 2 bases and 0 bases, there was a span of 13 bases. The CDR3 is 16 residues long. The CDR3: CSARLFVTATNEKLFF. DNA of the CDR3: TGCAGTGCTAGACTCTTTGTCACAGCAACTAATGAAAAACTGTTTTTT.

This chain uses TRBV6-5 with TRBJ1-2; D unresolved. V shed 2 bases and J shed 2 bases, with 9 bases lying between them. Germline V gene sequence: CDR1 MNHEY, CDR2 SVGAGI. This CDR3 contains 14 residues. The CDR3 reads CASSYTALNYGYTF. In nucleotides, the CDR3 is TGTGCCAGCAGTTACACGGCTTTGAACTATGGCTACACCTTC.

A note on this clonotype: A much larger clone sits a single nucleotide away, making a read error possible. V is TRBV7-7 and J is TRBJ2-1, with TRBD2 matching over 8 bases. The CDR3 length is 17 residues. CDR1 SSHAT and CDR2 FNYEAQ come from the germline V gene (reference sequence). The CDR3 spells CACSLAWLAGGYNEQFF. The CDR3 DNA sequence: TGTGCCTGCAGCTTAGCGTGGTTGGCGGGAGGCTACAATGAGCAGTTCTTC.

In this sample, this clonotype turned up many times. The J gene is TRBJ2-5, the V gene TRBV11-2; D is unresolved. This CDR3 is built from 16 residues. CDR1 is SGHAT and CDR2 is FQNNGV in the germline V gene. With 5 bases removed from V and 5 bases from J, the gap between germline ends came to 21 bases. The CDR3 loop reads CASSRDTVSDWETQYF. As DNA, the CDR3 is TGTGCCAGCAGCCGAGACACTGTCTCCGATTGGGAGACCCAGTACTTC.

There are many counts of this clonotype. The CDR3 nucleotides are TGCAGTGCCCTGACTAGCGCCTACACCTACGAGCAGTACTTC. Protein: CSALTSAYTYEQYF. V and J are TRBV20-1 and TRBJ2-7; 8 bases are shared with TRBD2. V trimming: 6 bases; J trimming: 2 bases; junction bases outside the gene matches: 9. CDR3 size: 14 residues. CDR1 and CDR2 (germline): DFQATT, SNEGSKA (reference sequence).